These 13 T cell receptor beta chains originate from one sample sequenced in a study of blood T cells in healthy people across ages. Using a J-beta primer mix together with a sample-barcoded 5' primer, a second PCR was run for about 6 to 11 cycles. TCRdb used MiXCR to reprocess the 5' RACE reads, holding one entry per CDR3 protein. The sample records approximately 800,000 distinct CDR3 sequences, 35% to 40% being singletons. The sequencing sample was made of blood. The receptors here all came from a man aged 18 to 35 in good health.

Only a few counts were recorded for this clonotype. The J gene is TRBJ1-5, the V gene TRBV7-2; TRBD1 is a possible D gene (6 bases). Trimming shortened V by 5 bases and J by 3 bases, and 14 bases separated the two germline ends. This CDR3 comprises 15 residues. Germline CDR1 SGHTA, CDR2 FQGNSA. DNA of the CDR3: TGTGCCAGCAGCACTACAGGGACCTACAATCAGCCCCAGCATTTT. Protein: CASSTTGTYNQPQHF.

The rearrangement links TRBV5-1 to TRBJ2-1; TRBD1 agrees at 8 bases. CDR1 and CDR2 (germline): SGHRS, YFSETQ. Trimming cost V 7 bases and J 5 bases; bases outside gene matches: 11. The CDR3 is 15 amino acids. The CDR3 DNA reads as TGCGCCAGCGGGATCCGACAGGGGTTCGACAATGAGCAGTTCTTC. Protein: CASGIRQGFDNEQFF.

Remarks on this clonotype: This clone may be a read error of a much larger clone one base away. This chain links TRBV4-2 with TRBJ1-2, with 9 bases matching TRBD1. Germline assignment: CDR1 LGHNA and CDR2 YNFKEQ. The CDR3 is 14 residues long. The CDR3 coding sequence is TGTGTCAGCAGTCGGGACAGGGTTAACTATGGCTACACCTTC. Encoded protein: CVSSRDRVNYGYTF.

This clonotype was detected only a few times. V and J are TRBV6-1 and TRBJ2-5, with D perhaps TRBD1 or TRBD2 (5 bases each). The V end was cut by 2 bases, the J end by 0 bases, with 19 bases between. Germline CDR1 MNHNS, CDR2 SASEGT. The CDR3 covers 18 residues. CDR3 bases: TGTGCCAGCAGTGAAAGGACTCGTGGGACGACCAACCAAGAGACCCAGTACTTC. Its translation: CASSERTRGTTNQETQYF.

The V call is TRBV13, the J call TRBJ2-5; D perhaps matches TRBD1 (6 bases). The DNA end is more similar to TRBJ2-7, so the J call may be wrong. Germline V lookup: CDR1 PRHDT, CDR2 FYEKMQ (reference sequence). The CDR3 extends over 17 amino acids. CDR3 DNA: TGTGCCAGCAGCTCGAATGCAAGACCGGGACAAGACTGCGAGCAGTACTTC. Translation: CASSSNARPGQDCEQYF.

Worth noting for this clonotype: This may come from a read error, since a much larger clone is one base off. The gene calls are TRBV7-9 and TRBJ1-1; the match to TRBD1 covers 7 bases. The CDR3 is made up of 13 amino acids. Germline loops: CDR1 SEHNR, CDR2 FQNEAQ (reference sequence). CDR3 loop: CVSSPGTATEAFF. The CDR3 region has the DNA TGTGTCAGCAGCCCTGGGACAGCAACTGAAGCTTTCTTT.

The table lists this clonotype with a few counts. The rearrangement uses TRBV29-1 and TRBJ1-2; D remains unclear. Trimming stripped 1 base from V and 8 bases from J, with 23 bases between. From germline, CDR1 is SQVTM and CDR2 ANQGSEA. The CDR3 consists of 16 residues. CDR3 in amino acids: CSVEAEDGVGLGGYTF. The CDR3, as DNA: TGCAGCGTTGAAGCGGAGGACGGTGTGGGGTTGGGCGGCTACACCTTC.

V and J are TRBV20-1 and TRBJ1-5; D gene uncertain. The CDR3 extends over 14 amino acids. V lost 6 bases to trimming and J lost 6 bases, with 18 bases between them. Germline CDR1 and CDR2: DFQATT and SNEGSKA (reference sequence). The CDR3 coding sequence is TGCAGTGCCCGACCCCAGATGGAGGGTCAGCCCCAGCATTTT. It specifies CSARPQMEGQPQHF.

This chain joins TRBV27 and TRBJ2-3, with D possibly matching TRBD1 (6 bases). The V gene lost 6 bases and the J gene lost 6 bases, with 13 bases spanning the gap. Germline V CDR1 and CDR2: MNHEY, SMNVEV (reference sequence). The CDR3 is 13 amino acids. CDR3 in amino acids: CASSYTGSDTQYF. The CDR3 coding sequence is TGTGCCAGCAGCTATACAGGGTCCGATACGCAGTATTTT.

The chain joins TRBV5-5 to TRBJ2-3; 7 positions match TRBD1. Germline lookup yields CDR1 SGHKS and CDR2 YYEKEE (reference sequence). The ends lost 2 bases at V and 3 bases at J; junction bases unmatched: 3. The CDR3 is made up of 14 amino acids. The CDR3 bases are TGTGCCAGCAGCTTCGAGGGACAGACAGATACGCAGTATTTT. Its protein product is CASSFEGQTDTQYF.

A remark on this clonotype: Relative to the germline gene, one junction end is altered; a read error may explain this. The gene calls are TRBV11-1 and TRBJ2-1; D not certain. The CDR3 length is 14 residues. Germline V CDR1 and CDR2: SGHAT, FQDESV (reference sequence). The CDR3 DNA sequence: TGTGCCAGCAGCTCAGGCCGTTCCTACAATGAGCAGTTGTTC. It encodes CASSSGRSYNEQLF.

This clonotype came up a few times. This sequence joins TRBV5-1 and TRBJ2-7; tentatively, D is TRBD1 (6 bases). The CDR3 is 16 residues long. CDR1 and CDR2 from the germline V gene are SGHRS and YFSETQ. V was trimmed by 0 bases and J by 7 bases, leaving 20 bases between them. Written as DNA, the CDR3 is TGCGCCAGCAGCTTGGCCCGGACAGCATTCTACAATGAGCAGTACTTC. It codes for CASSLARTAFYNEQYF.

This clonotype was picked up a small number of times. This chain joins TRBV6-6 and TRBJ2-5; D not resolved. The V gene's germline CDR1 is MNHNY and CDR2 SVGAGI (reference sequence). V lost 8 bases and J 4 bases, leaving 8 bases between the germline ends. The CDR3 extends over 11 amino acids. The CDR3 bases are TGTGCCAGCTCAATGGGAGAGACCCAGTACTTC. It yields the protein CASSMGETQYF.